The TCR beta chain under discussion was sequenced for a study of regulatory T cells in long-lasting Graves disease. Time point reported: newly diagnosed GD, antithyroid drugs for less than 3 months. PBMC-extracted RNA yielded the TCR library. The authors drew about 9 milliliters of peripheral blood into EDTA tubes. For TCR beta, libraries came from iRepertoire HTBI primers and Arm-PCR of CDR3 regions. From the multiplex PCR reads, TCRdb called clonotypes with MiXCR, one entry per CDR3 protein. The sample comprises 620,000 or so distinct CDR3 sequences, around 17% of which are singletons, and 18% rests with the top ten. These data were also reused for a study on T cells in Graves' hyperthyroidism and ophthalmopathy.

This receptor was taken from a young woman with Graves disease. This sample comprised peripheral blood mononuclear cells (PBMCs), obtained at new diagnosis, from a patient treated with antithyroid drugs.

CDR3 protein: CSATFAGFSYEQYF. The CDR3 DNA reads as TGCAGTGCTACGTTCGCGGGATTTTCCTACGAGCAGTACTTC. The chain carries TRBV20-1 and TRBJ2-7; TRBD2 is a possible D gene (6 bases). V was pared by 4 bases and J by 1 base, with 14 bases between. Per the germline V gene, CDR1 is DFQATT and CDR2 is SNEGSKA (reference sequence). The CDR3 has 14 residues.